This T cell receptor beta chain was captured by sequencing in a study of blood T cell repertoires in COVID-19. Original data processing: Researchers report that nucleated cell counts were estimated from reference gene primer amplification. TCRdb's copy holds only in-frame clones and misses some; the assay was immunoSEQ multiplex PCR. V and J calls and clone size come straight from that table; D and trimming were deduced from the DNA. The sample records more than 150,000 clones, 80% being singletons. This receptor was obtained from a man in his 60s with acute or convalescent COVID-19. Sequencing used peripheral blood.

The CDR3 bases are TGTGCCATCAGTGGACAGGGGATTAGTTCGTTAACTAATGAAAAACTGTTTTTT. It translates to CAISGQGISSLTNEKLFF. V usage is TRBV10-3 and J usage is TRBJ1-4; TRBD1 matches 8 bases. The CDR3 extends over 18 amino acids. Germline V gene data show CDR1 as ENHRY and CDR2 as SYGVKD. The junction had 11 bases not matched to a gene; V was cut back by 4 bases and J by 1 base.